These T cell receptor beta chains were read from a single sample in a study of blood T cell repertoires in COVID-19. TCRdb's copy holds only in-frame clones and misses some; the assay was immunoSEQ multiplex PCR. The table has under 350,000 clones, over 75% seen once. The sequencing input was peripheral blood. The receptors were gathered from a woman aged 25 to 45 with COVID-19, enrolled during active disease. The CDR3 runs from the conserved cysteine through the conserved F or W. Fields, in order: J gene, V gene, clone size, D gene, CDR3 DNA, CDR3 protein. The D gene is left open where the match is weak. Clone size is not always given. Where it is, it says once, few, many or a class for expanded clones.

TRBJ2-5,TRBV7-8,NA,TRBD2,TGTGCCAGCAGCCCGAGGACTAGCGGAGATCAAGAGACCCAGTACTTC,CASSPRTSGDQETQYF
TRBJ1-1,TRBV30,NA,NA,TGTGCCTGGAGTGTAGAGGGTGTCTCTGAAGCTTTCTTT,CAWSVEGVSEAFF
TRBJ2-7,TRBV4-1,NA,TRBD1,TGCGCCAGCAGCCTTACCCGTCCCGGGACAGGGGCTGGGGAGCAGTACTTC,CASSLTRPGTGAGEQYF
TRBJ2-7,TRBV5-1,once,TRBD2,TGCGCCAGCAGCAGGTCCTTGGGTAGCGGGAGGGCCGGGGCCTACGAGCAGTACTTC,CASSRSLGSGRAGAYEQYF
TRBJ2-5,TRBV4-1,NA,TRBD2,TGCGCCAGCAGCCAAGATCCTAGCGGGAACCAAGAGACCCAGTACTTC,CASSQDPSGNQETQYF
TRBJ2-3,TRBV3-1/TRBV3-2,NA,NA,TGTGCCAGCAGCCCCGGAGATACGCAGTATTTT,CASSPGDTQYF
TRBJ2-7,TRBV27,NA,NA,TGTGCCAGCAGTTCAACAGGTCAAGCTCGGCAGTACTTC,CASSSTGQARQYF
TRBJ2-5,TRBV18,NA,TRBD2,TGTGCCAGCCGGGGGACTAGCGGTCCAGGGACCCAGTACTTC,CASRGTSGPGTQYF
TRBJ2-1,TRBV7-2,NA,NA,TGTGCCAGCTCCCCGCGGAGGGCTGGTAGAAATGAGCAGTTCTTC,CASSPRRAGRNEQFF
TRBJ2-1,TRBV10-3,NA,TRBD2,TGTGCCATCAGTGCTAGCGGGAGCAATGAGCAGTTCTTC,CAISASGSNEQFF
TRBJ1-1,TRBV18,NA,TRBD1,TGTGCCAGCTCACCACCGACAGGGGCTTACGCTGAAGCTTTCTTT,CASSPPTGAYAEAFF
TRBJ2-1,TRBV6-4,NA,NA,TGTGCCAGCAGTGACGGGCGTCACAATGAGCAGTTCTTC,CASSDGRHNEQFF
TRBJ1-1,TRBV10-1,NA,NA,TGCGCCAGCAGTGAGTCGTCCAGGGGAAGGACTTTCTTT,CASSESSRGRTFF
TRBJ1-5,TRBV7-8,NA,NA,TGTGCCAGCAGCTTACTCCTTAATCAGCCCCAGCATTTT,CASSLLLNQPQHF
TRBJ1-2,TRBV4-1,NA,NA,TGCGCCAGTCGTAGGGAGACAGGCGGCTATGGCTACACCTTC,CASRRETGGYGYTF
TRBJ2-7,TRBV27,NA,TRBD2,TGTGCCAGCAGTTTCGGGGGGGGCCTTGCCTACGAGCAGTACTTC,CASSFGGGLAYEQYF
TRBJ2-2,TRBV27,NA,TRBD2,TGTGCCAGCAGGGGACTAGGAGGCACCGGGGAGCTGTTTTTT,CASRGLGGTGELFF
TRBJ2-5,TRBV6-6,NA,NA,TGTGCCAGCAGACGACAGGGCGGTAGCGGGAAAACGGGAGAGACCCAGTACTTC,CASRRQGGSGKTGETQYF
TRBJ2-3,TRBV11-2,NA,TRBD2,TGTGCCAGCAGCTTAGTAGCGGGCCTTAGCACAGATACGCAGTATTTT,CASSLVAGLSTDTQYF
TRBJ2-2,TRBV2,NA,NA,TGTGCCAGCAGTGGGGAGGGATCGGGGGCGGACGGGGAGCTGTTTTTT,CASSGEGSGADGELFF
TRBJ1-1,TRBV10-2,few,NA,TGCGCCAGCAGTGACTGGACAATGGGCCGTGCCGGCACTGAAGCTTTCTTT,CASSDWTMGRAGTEAFF
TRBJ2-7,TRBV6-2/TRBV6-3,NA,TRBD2,TGTGCCAGCAGTTATACTAGCGGCTTCTACGAGCAGTACTTC,CASSYTSGFYEQYF
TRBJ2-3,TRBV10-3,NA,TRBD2,TGTGCCATCAGTGAGTCCCGGAAGCGGGAGGGCACAGATACGCAGTATTTT,CAISESRKREGTDTQYF
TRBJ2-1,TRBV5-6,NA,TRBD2,TGTGCCAGCAGCTTCCGGGACTACTCGCGCAATGAGCAGTTCTTC,CASSFRDYSRNEQFF
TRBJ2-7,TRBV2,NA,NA,TGTGCCACCAAACAGGACGGACCCTACGAGCAGTACTTC,CATKQDGPYEQYF
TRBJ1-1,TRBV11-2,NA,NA,TGTGCCAGCAGCTTAGGCAGGAACACTGAAGCTTTCTTT,CASSLGRNTEAFF
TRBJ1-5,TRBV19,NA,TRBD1,TGTGCCAGTACTTATTGGGGAGGGACAGGGAATCAGCCCCAGCATTTT,CASTYWGGTGNQPQHF
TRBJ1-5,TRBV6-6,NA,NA,TGTGCCAGCAAACCCACGAAAAGGGGTAGCAATCAGCCCCAGCATTTT,CASKPTKRGSNQPQHF
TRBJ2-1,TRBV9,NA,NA,TGTGCCAGCAGCCCGCGTCTTCCGCGCAATGAGCAGTTCTTC,CASSPRLPRNEQFF